This T cell receptor beta chain was found in a study of T cells in Graves' hyperthyroidism and ophthalmopathy (dated by TCRdb to 2018 to 2020). In terms of the full investigation: Peripheral blood was collected at initial diagnosis, before any treatment. An independent validation cohort of under 20 hyperthyroidism patients and approximately 16 patients who later progressed to ophthalmopathy tested prospective prediction of ophthalmopathy. In addition, the study compared T-cell repertoires in thyroid tissue and in blood from roughly 6 Graves' hyperthyroidism patients. To identify distinguishing TCR V-J signatures, a discovery cohort of 90 to 100 patients was used, comprising roughly 45 with Graves' ophthalmopathy and 57 with stable Graves' hyperthyroidism. The roughly 100 discovery patients were randomly divided into training and test sets at a 7:3 ratio. After blood sampling, hyperthyroidism patients were treated with methimazole at a starting dose of 30 mg daily, and ophthalmopathy patients were treated with high-dose intravenous methylprednisolone. The paper reports TCR Vbeta CDR3 sequencing of over 120 peripheral blood samples: over 40 ophthalmopathy, over 70 hyperthyroidism and 17 progressor patients. Here is what the overall study found, with its caveats: Most expanded thyroid clonotypes (frequency above 0.001) were also detected in blood, a finding suggesting that blood repertoires may reflect thyroid immune responses. During validation, the model predicted progression to ophthalmopathy a median of about 6.5 months ahead of onset, with almost 71% sensitivity and around 73% specificity. No statistical method was used to fix the sample size in advance, and group allocation was not hidden from the investigators. A 13 V-J signature model separated ophthalmopathy from stable hyperthyroidism, with around 88% sensitivity and approximately 81% specificity in cross-validation and 80%/75% in testing.

According to the germline V gene, CDR1 reads SNHLY and CDR2 reads FYNNEI. Its CDR3 holds 15 amino acids, cysteine through phenylalanine. Only the CDR3 part of the read is kept: 45 bases, read in frame from the first base. V drops 6 bases and J drops 0 bases, leaving 9 bases in between. Ophthalmopathy patients had moderately to severely active disease, with a Clinical Activity Score of 3 or more, a NOSPECS grade of 4 or more, and a disease duration of less than 3 months. Any patient with an uncontrolled infection, another autoimmune disease, pregnancy or lactation was excluded. Diagnoses were based on clinical symptoms, serum thyroxine and TRAb, thyroid ultrasound and orbital computed tomography. PBMCs were isolated from 7.5 to 10 ml of fresh peripheral blood by Ficoll-Paque density gradient centrifugation. Total RNA was extracted with Trizol reagent, and quality was checked on an Agilent 2100 Bioanalyzer.

TCR beta CDR3 regions were amplified from RNA transcripts. The first round of RT-PCR for the TCR CDR3 was performed with the HTBI primer set and the Qiagen OneStep RT-PCR kit. The libraries were constructed in a second round of multiplex PCR and then size-selected and purified. Sequencing of the libraries was done on an Illumina HiSeq2000 using paired-end 100 bp reads. The authors processed their data as follows. SOAPnuke was used to process the raw data, removing reads that contained adapters or uncalled bases, had a mean Phred below 15, or lacked an exact match to the constant primer or identifier. COPE v1.2.5 was used to merge high-quality paired reads, and clonotypes were defined as unique nucleotide sequences. MiTCR v1.1 was used to align clonotypes to the IMGT TRBV, TRBD and TRBJ reference segments. Only V-J combinations with frequency above 0.0001, covering about 99% of repertoires, were analysed. The TCS score was defined as F50 (clonal expansion) divided by E x V (chaos), with BLOSUM62-based TCRdist calculated between CDR3 peptides within each V-J. Welch's t-statistics and random forest reduced fewer than 550 V-J features to around 14, which were used in a naive Bayes classifier (R e1071). The public reads were quality trimmed at Q25 with fastp and then assembled into clones with MiXCR by TCRdb, keeping productive beta chains. Each CDR3 protein gets just one entry, which takes the most common genes and DNA from the rows behind it. It is TCRdb's table, rather than the study itself, that gives the V and J calls and clone size. The sample table lists hundreds of thousands of distinct CDR3 sequences, more than 15% of them with a count of one. Of the sample, under 3.5% is held by the ten largest clones.

This clonotype appeared many times. Its cognate antigen has yet to be identified. No qualities accompany the bases; no much larger clone lies one base away. Sequenced input: blood. Recombination connected TRBV2 to TRBJ1-6; no D gene can be assigned with confidence. The sequence came from a woman in her forties with Graves' ophthalmopathy. The nucleotides read TGTGCCAGCAGCCGTGGTCGCTCCTATAATTCACCCCTCCACTTT. The encoded protein is CASSRGRSYNSPLHF.